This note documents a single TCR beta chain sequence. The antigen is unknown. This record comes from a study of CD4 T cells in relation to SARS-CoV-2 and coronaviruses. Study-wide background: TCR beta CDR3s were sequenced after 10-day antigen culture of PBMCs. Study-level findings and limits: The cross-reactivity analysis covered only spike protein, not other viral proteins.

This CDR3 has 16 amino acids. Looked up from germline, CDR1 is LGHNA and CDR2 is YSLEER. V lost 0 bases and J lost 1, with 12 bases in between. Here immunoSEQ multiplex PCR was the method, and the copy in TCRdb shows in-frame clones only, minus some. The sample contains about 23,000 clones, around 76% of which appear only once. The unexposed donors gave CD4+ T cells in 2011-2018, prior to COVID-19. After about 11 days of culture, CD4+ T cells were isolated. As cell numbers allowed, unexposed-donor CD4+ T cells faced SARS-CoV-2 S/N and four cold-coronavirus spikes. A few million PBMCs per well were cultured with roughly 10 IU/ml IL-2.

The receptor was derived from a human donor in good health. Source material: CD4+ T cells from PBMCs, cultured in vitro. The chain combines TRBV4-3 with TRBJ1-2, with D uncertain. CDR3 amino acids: CASSQDRQIVNYGYTF. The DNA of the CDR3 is TGCGCCAGCAGCCAAGATCGGCAGATCGTTAACTATGGCTACACCTTC.